Listed here are 30 T cell receptor beta chains from one sample, sequenced in a study of blood T cell repertoires in COVID-19. TCRdb keeps only in-frame clones here, not all; method: immunoSEQ multiplex PCR. The sample lists roughly 310,000 clones; 89% were seen once. The sample was PBMCs or T cells enriched from blood (not recorded which). Source of these receptors: a woman aged 40 to 50 who had recovered from COVID-19.

The chain joins TRBV19 to TRBJ2-3; perhaps TRBD2 as D (5 bases). Germline V lookup: CDR1 LNHDA, CDR2 SQIVND (reference sequence). Trimming took off 5 bases at V and 4 bases at J, with 13 bases between the two ends. This CDR3 contains 14 residues. The CDR3 nucleotides read TGTGCCAGTAGTGTCGTCGGGGTCTCAGATACGCAGTATTTT. This sequence encodes CASSVVGVSDTQYF.

V gene TRBV3-1 (or the pseudogene TRBV3-2) combines with J gene TRBJ1-2, with 10 bases matching TRBD1. Germline V gene sequence: CDR1 LGHDT, CDR2 YNNKEL (reference sequence). This CDR3 is 15 amino acids long. Trimming at V came to 1 base and at J to 5 bases, leaving 4 bases not matched to a gene. This CDR3 is CASSQGGQGFYGYTF. The CDR3 nucleotides read TGTGCCAGCAGCCAAGGGGGACAGGGGTTTTATGGCTACACCTTC.

This clone appeared once. J is TRBJ1-5 and V is TRBV2; 11 bases fit TRBD1. V shed 3 bases, J shed 7 bases, and the junction held 8 bases outside the gene matches. The CDR3 sequence is 16 residues long. The germline V gene has CDR1 SNHLY and CDR2 FYNNEI. The CDR3 DNA is TGTGCCAGCAGTGATGCCGGGACAGGGGGTAACCAGCCCCAGCATTTT. Protein product: CASSDAGTGGNQPQHF.

V and J are TRBV2 and TRBJ2-5, with no clear D. V lost 6 bases and J 0 bases, leaving 5 bases between the germline ends. Germline CDR1 reads SNHLY; CDR2 reads FYNNEI. The CDR3 length is 12 residues. The chain's CDR3 is CASRSNQETQYF. DNA for the CDR3: TGTGCCAGCAGGAGCAACCAAGAGACCCAGTACTTC.

The genes are TRBV7-2 and TRBJ2-1; D unresolved. This CDR3 has 14 residues. Germline V gene data show CDR1 as SGHTA and CDR2 as FQGNSA. V lost 3 bases and J lost 3, with 9 bases in between. As DNA, the CDR3 is TGTGCCAGCAGCTTTGAGGCCTACTACAATGAGCAGTTCTTC. This translates into CASSFEAYYNEQFF.

A single count supports this clone. The J gene is TRBJ2-3, the V gene TRBV5-1; 10 bases align to TRBD1. The CDR3 extends over 14 amino acids. In germline, CDR1 is SGHRS, CDR2 YFSETQ. V trimming: 6 bases; J trimming: 1 base; junction bases outside the gene matches: 2. For the CDR3, the DNA is TGCGCCAGCAAGGACAGGGGGGGCACAGATACGCAGTATTTT. Its translation is CASKDRGGTDTQYF.

V and J are TRBV4-3 and TRBJ2-5; D is possibly TRBD1 (6 bases). This CDR3 is 15 amino acids long. Germline assignment: CDR1 LGHNA and CDR2 YSLEER. Trimming took 0 bases from V and 3 from J, leaving 11 bases between them. In nucleotides, the CDR3 is TGCGCCAGCAGCCAAGAACGGGACAAAGAAGAGACCCAGTACTTC. This gives the protein CASSQERDKEETQYF.

J is TRBJ1-2 and V is TRBV6-1; no firm D call. The V end lost 0 bases, the J end lost 1 base, and 12 bases lay between the germline ends. The CDR3 covers 16 residues. Germline loops: CDR1 MNHNS, CDR2 SASEGT. The CDR3 DNA is TGTGCCAGCAGTGAAGCTATCCCTGTTCTTAACTATGGCTACACCTTC. Amino acids: CASSEAIPVLNYGYTF.

This chain joins TRBV6-6 and TRBJ1-5; a possible D gene is TRBD1 (6 bases). Germline V gene lookup returns CDR1 MNHNY and CDR2 SVGAGI (reference sequence). The CDR3 consists of 14 residues. The V end lost 5 bases, the J end lost 7 bases, and 15 bases lay between the germline ends. The CDR3 region has the DNA TGTGCCAGCAGTCATCTACAGGGAGACCAGCCCCAGCATTTT. Its protein product is CASSHLQGDQPQHF.

The chain links TRBV7-6 to TRBJ1-2; D might be TRBD1 (6 bases). Germline V gene sequence: CDR1 SGHVS, CDR2 FNYEAQ. This CDR3 comprises 13 residues. The germline V and J ends were trimmed by 5 bases and 5 bases, with 12 bases remaining between them. CDR3 residues: CASSPVGGYGYTF. As DNA, the CDR3 is TGTGCCAGCAGCCCTGTAGGGGGTTATGGCTACACCTTC. Based on the CDR3 plus reference TRBV7-6 and TRBJ1-2, the full variable domain is GAGVSQSPRYKVTKRGQDVALRCDPISGHVSLYWYRQALGQGPEFLTYFNYEAQQDKSGLPNDRFSAERPEGSISTLTIQRTEQRDSAMYRCASSPVGGYGYTFGSGTRLTVV.

V gene TRBV19 combines with J gene TRBJ2-3; the match to TRBD2 covers 10 bases. V was clipped by 4 bases and J by 6 bases; unmatched bases: 7. CDR1 is LNHDA, CDR2 SQIVND, per germline (reference sequence). CDR3 length equals 15 residues. The CDR3 region has the DNA TGTGCCAGTAGTAAGCTAGCGGGAGTTCTTGATACGCAGTATTTT. It encodes CASSKLAGVLDTQYF.

The V call is TRBV3-1 (or the pseudogene TRBV3-2), the J call TRBJ1-3; possible D gene TRBD1, 6 bases. Germline loops: CDR1 LGHDT, CDR2 YNNKEL (reference sequence). Trimming stripped 4 bases from V and 0 bases from J, with 10 bases between. The length of the CDR3 is 15 residues. CDR3 coding DNA: TGTGCCAGCAGCCGGGACACCCCCTCTGGAAACACCATATATTTT. It specifies CASSRDTPSGNTIYF.

The V and J genes are TRBV19 and TRBJ2-7, with 11 bases identical to TRBD2. Per the germline V gene, CDR1 is LNHDA and CDR2 is SQIVND (reference sequence). CDR3 length: 16 amino acids. V trimming: 3 bases; J trimming: 2 bases; junction bases outside the gene matches: 6. This CDR3 is CASSMPGSGRAYEQYF. CDR3 DNA: TGTGCCAGTAGTATGCCGGGTAGCGGGAGGGCCTACGAGCAGTACTTC.

The chain is built from TRBV5-1 and TRBJ1-1; possible D gene TRBD1, 5 bases. V was clipped by 1 base and J by 4 bases, with 20 bases between them. The CDR3 extends over 17 amino acids. The germline V gene encodes CDR1 SGHRS and CDR2 YFSETQ. The CDR3 protein is CASSLSWDGREFTEAFF. CDR3 nucleotide sequence: TGCGCCAGCAGCTTGAGTTGGGACGGGAGGGAATTCACTGAAGCTTTCTTT.

Only a few counts were recorded for this clone. The CDR3 loop is CASSLGPGSAYNEQFF. The CDR3 DNA sequence: TGTGCCAGCAGCTTAGGACCCGGGTCAGCCTACAATGAGCAGTTCTTC. The chain recombines TRBV7-2 with TRBJ2-1, with D unresolved. V gave up 1 base and J gave up 2 bases, with 12 bases separating them. The CDR3 spans 16 residues. The V gene's germline CDR1 is SGHTA and CDR2 FQGNSA.

The chain carries TRBV12-2 and TRBJ2-7; whether TRBD1, the table's D call, matches the DNA was not checked. TRBV12-2 is a documented pseudogene. The length of the CDR3 is 15 residues. The CDR3 loop is CASRIGTGALNEQYF. DNA for the CDR3: TGTGCAAGTCGCATAGGGACAGGGGCACTTAACGAGCAGTACTTC.

The chain links TRBV18 to TRBJ1-3, with 7 nucleotides matching TRBD1. The CDR3 has 18 amino acids. Trimming took 3 bases from V and 0 from J; bases not matched to a gene: 11. CDR1 is KGHSH, CDR2 LQKENI, per germline. CDR3 protein: CASSPRQGLGSSGNTIYF. The CDR3 coding sequence is TGTGCCAGCTCACCCCGACAGGGTTTGGGGTCCTCTGGAAACACCATATATTTT.

The rearrangement uses TRBV21-1 and TRBJ2-1; TRBD2 was called by the table and not checked on the DNA. TRBV21-1 is flagged as a pseudogene. The CDR3 has 15 residues. The CDR3 loop reads CASSKRLAVYNEQFF. CDR3 sequence (DNA): TGTGCCAGCAGCAAACGGCTAGCGGTCTACAATGAGCAGTTCTTC.

The V and J genes are TRBV6-5 and TRBJ1-2, with D perhaps TRBD1 (6 bases). This CDR3 is built from 13 residues. Trimming took 6 bases from V and 9 from J, leaving 17 bases between them. Germline assignment: CDR1 MNHEY and CDR2 SVGAGI. The CDR3 protein is CASSPRAGASYTF. The CDR3 coding sequence is TGTGCCAGCAGCCCCAGGGCAGGGGCGAGCTACACCTTC.

The chain carries TRBV29-1 and TRBJ1-5, with TRBD1 identical over 8 bases. This CDR3 has 14 residues. V was clipped by 4 bases and J by 7 bases; unmatched bases: 9. Germline CDR1 and CDR2: SQVTM and ANQGSEA. The DNA of the CDR3 is TGCAGCGTTGGAGGGCAGGGGGCTGGGCAGCCCCAGCATTTT. Its protein product is CSVGGQGAGQPQHF.

This chain joins TRBV7-2 and TRBJ1-2; 9 bases are a match to TRBD1. CDR1 and CDR2 from the germline V gene are SGHTA and FQGNSA. Trimming at V came to 5 bases and at J to 0 bases, leaving 4 bases not matched to a gene. The CDR3 contains 15 residues. CDR3 region: CASSPRTGANYGYTF. CDR3 sequence (DNA): TGTGCCAGCAGCCCAAGGACAGGGGCTAACTATGGCTACACCTTC.

V is TRBV7-9 and J is TRBJ2-3, with D uncertain. V lost 3 bases, J lost 2 bases, and 9 bases lay in between. The CDR3 sequence is 14 residues long. Germline assignment: CDR1 SEHNR and CDR2 FQNEAQ (reference sequence). CDR3 region: CASSLSIPTDTQYF. Here the CDR3 DNA reads TGTGCCAGCAGCTTGTCTATCCCCACAGATACGCAGTATTTT.

This chain uses TRBV12-3 or TRBV12-4 with TRBJ1-5, with D possibly TRBD1 on 5 matching bases. This CDR3 contains 12 residues. CDR3 protein: CASGFANQPQHF. The CDR3 DNA follows: TGTGCTTCAGGGTTTGCCAATCAGCCCCAGCATTTT.

This sequence joins TRBV7-8 and TRBJ2-5; no definite D call. The CDR3 runs 13 residues. V lost 2 bases, J lost 2 bases, and 6 bases lay in between. Looked up from germline, CDR1 is SGHVS and CDR2 is FQNEAQ. The CDR3 bases are TGTGCCAGCAGCTTATCCCTACAAGAGACCCAGTACTTC. Amino acid sequence: CASSLSLQETQYF. The full variable domain, completed using reference TRBV7-8 and TRBJ2-5, is GAGVSQSPRYKVAKRGQDVALRCDPISGHVSLFWYQQALGQGPEFLTYFQNEAQLDKSGLPSDRFFAERPEGSVSTLKIQRTQQEDSAVYLCASSLSLQETQYFGPGTRLLVL.

The chain employs TRBV6-5 and TRBJ2-7; 9 bases fit TRBD1. Germline V gene data show CDR1 as MNHEY and CDR2 as SVGAGI. With 9 bases clipped from V and 1 base from J, the junction kept 4 bases outside the gene matches. This CDR3 has 13 residues. CDR3 sequence (DNA): TGTGCCAGTGGACAGGGGCTTTCCTACGAGCAGTACTTC. Translation: CASGQGLSYEQYF.

V usage is TRBV2 and J usage is TRBJ1-3, with 9 bases matching TRBD1. Germline V gives CDR1 SNHLY, CDR2 FYNNEI. With 4 bases clipped from V and 0 bases from J, the junction kept 4 bases outside the gene matches. This CDR3 has 16 amino acids. Here the CDR3 reads CASSAGQGGSGNTIYF. The CDR3 nucleotides read TGTGCCAGCAGTGCGGGACAGGGAGGCTCTGGAAACACCATATATTTT.

The CDR3 coding sequence is TGTGCCATCAACTCCCGGACAGATAGCTCCCCGGATACGCAGTATTTT. Translation: CAINSRTDSSPDTQYF. The chain carries TRBV10-3 and TRBJ2-3; maybe TRBD1 (6 bases). This CDR3 contains 16 residues. The V and J ends lost 7 bases and 6 bases respectively, with 23 bases between them. Germline V gene sequence: CDR1 ENHRY, CDR2 SYGVKD.

The chain joins TRBV5-1 to TRBJ2-5, with D maybe TRBD1 (5 bases). This CDR3 contains 16 residues. Germline V gives CDR1 SGHRS, CDR2 YFSETQ. V shed 5 bases and J shed 2 bases, with 19 bases lying between them. This CDR3 reads CASSLSSRGRQETQYF. Here the CDR3 DNA reads TGCGCCAGCAGTCTTAGTTCTAGGGGTCGACAAGAGACCCAGTACTTC.

The V and J genes are TRBV5-1 and TRBJ1-4; possible D gene TRBD1, 5 bases. The V end lost 2 bases, the J end lost 8 bases, and 13 bases lay between the germline ends. The length of the CDR3 is 14 residues. Germline V lookup: CDR1 SGHRS, CDR2 YFSETQ. CDR3 sequence: CASSFSQGDEKLFF. The DNA of the CDR3 is TGCGCCAGCAGCTTTTCGCAGGGCGACGAAAAACTGTTTTTT. Variable domain in full (rest from reference TRBV5-1 and TRBJ1-4): KAGVTQTPRYLIKTRGQQVTLSCSPISGHRSVSWYQQTPGQGLQFLFEYFSETQRNKGNFPGRFSGRQFSNSRSEMNVSTLELGDSALYLCASSFSQGDEKLFFGSGTQLSVL.

This clone was recorded only once. The chain uses TRBV7-2 and TRBJ2-1, with 10 bases matching TRBD2. J was trimmed by 0 bases and V by 3 bases; bases with no gene match: 8. The CDR3 spans 18 residues. The germline CDR1 and CDR2 sequences are SGHTA and FQGNSA. For the CDR3, the DNA is TGTGCCAGCAGCTTGAGACTAGCGGGTCCTAGCTCCTACAATGAGCAGTTCTTC. It encodes CASSLRLAGPSSYNEQFF. Full variable domain (outside the CDR3, taken from reference TRBV7-2 and TRBJ2-1): GAGVSQSPSNKVTEKGKDVELRCDPISGHTALYWYRQSLGQGLEFLIYFQGNSAPDKSGLPSDRFSAERTGGSVSTLTIQRTQQEDSAVYLCASSLRLAGPSSYNEQFFGPGTRLTVL.